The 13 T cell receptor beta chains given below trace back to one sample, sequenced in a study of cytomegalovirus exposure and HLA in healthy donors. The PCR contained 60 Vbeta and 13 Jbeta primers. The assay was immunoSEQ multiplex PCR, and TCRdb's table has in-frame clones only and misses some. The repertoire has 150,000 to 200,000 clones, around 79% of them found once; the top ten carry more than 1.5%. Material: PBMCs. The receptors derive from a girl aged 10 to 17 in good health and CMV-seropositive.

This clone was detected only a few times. Here the CDR3 reads CASSFGHRGYEQYF. The CDR3 DNA sequence: TGTGCCAGCAGCTTCGGGCACAGGGGATACGAGCAGTACTTC. The V call is TRBV7-2, the J call TRBJ2-7; 7 nucleotides match TRBD1. The CDR3 has 14 amino acids. The trim removed 3 bases at V and 4 bases at J, leaving 6 bases unmatched. CDR1 SGHTA and CDR2 FQGNSA come from the germline V gene.

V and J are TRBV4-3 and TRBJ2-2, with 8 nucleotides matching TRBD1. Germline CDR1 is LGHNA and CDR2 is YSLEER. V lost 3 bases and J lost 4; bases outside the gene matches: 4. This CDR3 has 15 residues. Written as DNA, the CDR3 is TGCGCCAGCAGCCACGGACAGGGCCTCACCGGGGAGCTGTTTTTT. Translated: CASSHGQGLTGELFF.

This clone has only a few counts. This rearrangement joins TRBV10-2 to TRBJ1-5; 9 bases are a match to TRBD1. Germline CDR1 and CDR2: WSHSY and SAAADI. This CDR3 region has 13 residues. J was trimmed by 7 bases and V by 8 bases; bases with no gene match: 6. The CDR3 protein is CASGLDRGQPQHF. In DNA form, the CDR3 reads TGCGCCAGCGGTTTAGACAGGGGGCAGCCCCAGCATTTT.

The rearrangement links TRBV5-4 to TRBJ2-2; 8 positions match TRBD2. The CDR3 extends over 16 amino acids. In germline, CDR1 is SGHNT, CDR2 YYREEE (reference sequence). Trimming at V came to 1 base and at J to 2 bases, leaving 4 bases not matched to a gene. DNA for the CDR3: TGTGCCAGCAGCTTGACCAGCGGGGGAAACACCGGGGAGCTGTTTTTT. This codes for CASSLTSGGNTGELFF.

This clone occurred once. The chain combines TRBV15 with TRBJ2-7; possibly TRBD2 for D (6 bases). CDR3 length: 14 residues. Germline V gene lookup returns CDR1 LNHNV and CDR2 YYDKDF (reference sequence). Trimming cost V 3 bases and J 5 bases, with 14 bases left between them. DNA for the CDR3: TGTGCCACCAGCAGCTATCAGGGCGGGGACGAGCAGTACTTC. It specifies CATSSYQGGDEQYF.

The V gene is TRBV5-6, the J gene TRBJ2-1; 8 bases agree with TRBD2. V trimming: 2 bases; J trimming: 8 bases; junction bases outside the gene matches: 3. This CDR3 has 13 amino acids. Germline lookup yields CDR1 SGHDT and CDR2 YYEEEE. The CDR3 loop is CASSLRGGYEQFF. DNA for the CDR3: TGTGCCAGCAGCTTACGGGGGGGCTATGAGCAGTTCTTC.

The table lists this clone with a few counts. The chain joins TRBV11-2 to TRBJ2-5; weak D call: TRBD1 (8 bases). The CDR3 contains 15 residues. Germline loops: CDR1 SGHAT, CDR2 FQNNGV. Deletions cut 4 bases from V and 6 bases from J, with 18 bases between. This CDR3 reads CASSSGQGGEKTQYF. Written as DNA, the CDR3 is TGTGCCAGCAGCTCTGGACAGGGAGGGGAAAAGACCCAGTACTTC.

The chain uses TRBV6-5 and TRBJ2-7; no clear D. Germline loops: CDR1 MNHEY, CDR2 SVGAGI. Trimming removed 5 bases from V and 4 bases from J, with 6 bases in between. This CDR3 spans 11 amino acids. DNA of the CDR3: TGTGCCAGCAGTCAAGCTTACGAGCAGTACTTC. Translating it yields CASSQAYEQYF.

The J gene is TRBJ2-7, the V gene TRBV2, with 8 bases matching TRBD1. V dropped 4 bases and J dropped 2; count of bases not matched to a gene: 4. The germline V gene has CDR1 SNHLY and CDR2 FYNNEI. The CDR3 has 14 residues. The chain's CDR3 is CASSVDRVAYEQYF. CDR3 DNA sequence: TGTGCCAGCAGTGTGGACAGGGTAGCCTACGAGCAGTACTTC. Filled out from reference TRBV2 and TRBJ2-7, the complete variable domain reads EPEVTQTPSHQVTQMGQEVILRCVPISNHLYFYWYRQILGQKVEFLVSFYNNEISEKSEIFDDQFSVERPDGSNFTLKIRSTKLEDSAMYFCASSVDRVAYEQYFGPGTRLTVT.

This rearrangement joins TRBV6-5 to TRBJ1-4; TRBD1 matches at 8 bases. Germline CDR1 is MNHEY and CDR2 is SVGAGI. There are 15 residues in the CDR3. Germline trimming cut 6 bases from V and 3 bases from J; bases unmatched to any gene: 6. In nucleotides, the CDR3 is TGTGCCAGCAGATCCCAGGGACAGGCTAATGAAAAACTGTTTTTT. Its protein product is CASRSQGQANEKLFF.

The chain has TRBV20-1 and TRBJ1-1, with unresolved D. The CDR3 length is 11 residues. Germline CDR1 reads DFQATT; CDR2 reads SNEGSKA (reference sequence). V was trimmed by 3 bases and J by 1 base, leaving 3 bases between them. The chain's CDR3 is CSASRNTEAFF. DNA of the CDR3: TGCAGTGCTAGCCGGAACACTGAAGCTTTCTTT.

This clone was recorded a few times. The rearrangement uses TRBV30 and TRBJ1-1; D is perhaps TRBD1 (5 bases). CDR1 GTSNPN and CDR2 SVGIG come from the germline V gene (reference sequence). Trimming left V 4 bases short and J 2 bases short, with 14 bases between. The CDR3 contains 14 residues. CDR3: CAWTQGWLNTEAFF. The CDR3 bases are TGTGCCTGGACTCAGGGATGGTTAAACACTGAAGCTTTCTTT.

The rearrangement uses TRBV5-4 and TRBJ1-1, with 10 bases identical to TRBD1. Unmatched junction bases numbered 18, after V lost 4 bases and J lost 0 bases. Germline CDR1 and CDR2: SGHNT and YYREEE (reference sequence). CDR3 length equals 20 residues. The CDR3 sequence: CASSDRPRGGQGSVNTEAFF. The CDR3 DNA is TGTGCCAGCAGCGACCGACCGCGTGGGGGACAGGGGTCGGTGAACACTGAAGCTTTCTTT.